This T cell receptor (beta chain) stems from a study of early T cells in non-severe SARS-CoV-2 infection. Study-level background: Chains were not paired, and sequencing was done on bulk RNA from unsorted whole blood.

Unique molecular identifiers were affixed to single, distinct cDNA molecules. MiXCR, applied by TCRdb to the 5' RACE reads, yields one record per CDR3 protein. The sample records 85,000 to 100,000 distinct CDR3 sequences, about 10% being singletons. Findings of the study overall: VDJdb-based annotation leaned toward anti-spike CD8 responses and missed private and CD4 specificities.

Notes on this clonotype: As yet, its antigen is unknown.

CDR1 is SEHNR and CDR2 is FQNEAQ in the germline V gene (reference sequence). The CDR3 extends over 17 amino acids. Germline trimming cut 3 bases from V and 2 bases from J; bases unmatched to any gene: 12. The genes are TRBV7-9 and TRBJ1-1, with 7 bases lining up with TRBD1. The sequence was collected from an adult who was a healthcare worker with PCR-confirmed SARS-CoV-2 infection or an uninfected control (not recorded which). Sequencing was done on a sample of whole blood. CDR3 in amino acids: CASSFSSGGGGNTEAFF. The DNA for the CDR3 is TGTGCCAGCAGCTTCTCTAGCGGAGGGGGCGGAAACACTGAAGCTTTCTTT.